This TCR beta chain was obtained from a study of CD8+ T cells in alopecia areata. Findings and limits, study-wide: Scalp clonality, together with expanded CD8+ clones among the top 100, fell significantly with tofacitinib.

After isolation, RNA underwent reverse transcription to generate cDNA as the sequencing template. TCRdb's table, derived via immunoSEQ multiplex PCR, lists solely in-frame clones and lacks some. The table includes some 150,000 clones, around half detected once. Treatment specified: oral pan-JAK inhibitor, 5-10 mg twice daily. Germline values: CDR1 GTSNPN, CDR2 SVGIG (reference sequence). The ends were cut back, 2 bases at V and 5 bases at J, with 10 bases in the middle. This CDR3 has 12 residues. Points on this clone: The antigen is unknown.

V gene TRBV30 combines with J gene TRBJ2-7, with D maybe TRBD1 (6 bases). This sequence originates from a human donor with alopecia areata. Sequenced material: CD8+ T cells sorted from blood, taken at week 4, from a patient treated with tofacitinib. The CDR3: CAWSYRVNEQYF. The DNA for the CDR3 is TGTGCCTGGAGTTACAGGGTCAACGAGCAGTACTTC.